This T cell receptor (beta chain) comes out of a study of T-cell reconstitution after alpha-beta-depleted transplantation in children. The CDR3 has 13 amino acids. Per the germline V gene, CDR1 is MGHRA and CDR2 is YSYEKL. Trimming pared 0 bases from V and 6 bases from J, leaving 6 bases between. Library preparation (for TCRbeta) was performed with unique molecular identifiers. Via MiXCR, TCRdb re-called the PCR reads, giving one row per CDR3 protein. The sample carries about 980,000 distinct CDR3 sequences, roughly 31% recorded once. The TCR originated in a boy under two years old who had a stem cell transplant for SCID, so the T cells may come from the graft donor. The sample in question was PBMCs, mostly from graft donor cells, obtained 360 days after TCRalphabeta/CD19-depleted stem cell transplant. V and J are TRBV4-1 and TRBJ1-5, with unresolved D. CDR3 DNA: TGCGCCAGCAGCCAAGAACATACTCAGCCCCAGCATTTT. This translates into CASSQEHTQPQHF.